Following are 21 T cell receptor beta chains from one sample sequenced in a study of cytomegalovirus exposure and HLA in healthy donors. PCR employed 60 Vbeta and 13 Jbeta primers. Repertoires were generated with immunoSEQ multiplex PCR, while TCRdb's copy carries only in-frame clones and drops some. The table includes approximately 100,000 clones, 85% detected once. Material for sequencing was PBMCs. The receptor set was obtained from a middle-aged man in good health and CMV-seropositive.

V usage is TRBV14 and J usage is TRBJ2-3; 12 bases fit TRBD2. Germline assignment: CDR1 SGHDN and CDR2 FVKESK. V gave up 5 bases and J gave up 5 bases; unmatched junction bases: 2. This CDR3 has 14 amino acids. CDR3 protein: CASSRTSGIDTQYF. Written as DNA, the CDR3 is TGTGCCAGCAGCAGGACTAGCGGGATAGATACGCAGTATTTT.

The chain is built from TRBV25-1 and TRBJ1-2, with 7 bases fitting TRBD1. This CDR3 is 13 amino acids long. Germline V gives CDR1 MGHDK, CDR2 SYGVNS. Trimming cost V 8 bases and J 8 bases; bases outside gene matches: 11. The CDR3 here is CASSDDRESGYTF. The DNA for the CDR3 is TGTGCCAGCTCAGACGACAGGGAAAGCGGCTACACCTTC.

The genes are TRBV29-1 and TRBJ2-1, with D perhaps matching TRBD2 (6 bases). The CDR3 has 13 amino acids. Germline loops: CDR1 SQVTM, CDR2 ANQGSEA. The V end was cut by 7 bases, the J end by 7 bases, with 17 bases between. The CDR3 spells CSADGDFLNEQFF. In DNA, the CDR3 is TGCAGCGCCGACGGGGACTTTTTGAATGAGCAGTTCTTC.

The J gene is TRBJ2-7, the V gene TRBV7-8, with 10 bases fitting TRBD1. V shed 0 bases and J 3 bases; nucleotides not matched to a gene: 2. The CDR3 runs to 15 residues. Germline CDR1 is SGHVS and CDR2 is FQNEAQ. The CDR3 coding sequence is TGTGCCAGCAGCTTAGCTGGACAGGGGGGCTACGAGCAGTACTTC. Its translation: CASSLAGQGGYEQYF.

The chain couples TRBV7-9 to TRBJ2-1; D is possibly TRBD2 (9 bases). CDR3 size: 16 residues. V lost 5 bases, J lost 4 bases, and 18 bases lay in between. Per the germline V gene, CDR1 is SEHNR and CDR2 is FQNEAQ (reference sequence). The CDR3 loop is CASSPRGLAGYNEQFF. In DNA, the CDR3 is TGTGCCAGCAGCCCCAGGGGGCTAGCGGGATACAATGAGCAGTTCTTC.

The chain joins TRBV19 to TRBJ2-3; 10 positions match TRBD2. Germline loops: CDR1 LNHDA, CDR2 SQIVND (reference sequence). The CDR3 is 15 residues long. J lost 4 bases, V lost 3 bases, and 4 bases had no gene match. DNA for the CDR3: TGTGCCAGTAGTATGGGACTAGCGTTTGCAGATACGCAGTATTTT. This codes for CASSMGLAFADTQYF.

The chain has TRBV5-1 and TRBJ1-4; the D gene is possibly TRBD1 (5 bases). The CDR3 loop spans 15 amino acids. In germline, CDR1 is SGHRS, CDR2 YFSETQ. V lost 4 bases and J 7 bases, leaving 17 bases between the germline ends. The CDR3 is CASSPGPGLGEKLFF. The CDR3 bases are TGCGCCAGCAGCCCTGGCCCAGGGCTCGGTGAAAAACTGTTTTTT.

This rearrangement joins TRBV5-6 to TRBJ1-4, with D unresolved. V was trimmed by 2 bases and J by 6 bases, leaving 17 bases between them. This CDR3 has 16 amino acids. The germline CDR1 and CDR2 sequences are SGHDT and YYEEEE. CDR3 DNA: TGTGCCAGCAGCTTTCCCCCGGGAGCAACGGATGAAAAACTGTTTTTT. Its translation is CASSFPPGATDEKLFF. Supplemented by reference TRBV5-6 and TRBJ1-4, the full variable domain reads DAGVTQSPTHLIKTRGQQVTLRCSPKSGHDTVSWYQQALGQGPQFIFQYYEEEERQRGNFPDRFSGHQFPNYSSELNVNALLLGDSALYLCASSFPPGATDEKLFFGSGTQLSVL.

The chain links TRBV6-1 to TRBJ2-7, with D maybe TRBD2 (6 bases). V lost 6 bases and J 8 bases, leaving 20 bases between the germline ends. CDR3 size: 14 residues. Germline V gene data show CDR1 as MNHNS and CDR2 as SASEGT. The CDR3 coding sequence is TGTGCCAGCAGAATAGGGGAGGAGGGGCGAAAGCAGTACTTC. Amino acid sequence: CASRIGEEGRKQYF.

V usage is TRBV9 and J usage is TRBJ2-1, with 9 nucleotides matching TRBD2. Germline lookup yields CDR1 SGDLS and CDR2 YYNGEE. The J segment lost 1 base and the V segment lost 1 base, leaving 3 bases of the junction unmatched. CDR3 length: 16 residues. CDR3: CASSVLAGGSYNEQFF. The CDR3 nucleotides read TGTGCCAGCAGCGTATTGGCGGGAGGGTCCTACAATGAGCAGTTCTTC. Filled out from reference TRBV9 and TRBJ2-1, the complete variable domain reads DSGVTQTPKHLITATGQRVTLRCSPRSGDLSVYWYQQSLDQGLQFLIQYYNGEERAKGNILERFSAQQFPDLHSELNLSSLELGDSALYFCASSVLAGGSYNEQFFGPGTRLTVL.

The rearrangement joins TRBV2 to TRBJ2-7; no clear D gene. The V gene's germline CDR1 is SNHLY and CDR2 FYNNEI. The CDR3 runs to 14 residues. Trimming removed 7 bases from V and 5 bases from J, with 18 bases in between. CDR3 nucleotides: TGTGCCAGCAAGGAGATGCCGCCTCTCCACGAGCAGTACTTC. It specifies CASKEMPPLHEQYF.

This chain links TRBV5-1 with TRBJ1-2, with 8 bases lining up with TRBD1. Germline CDR1 reads SGHRS; CDR2 reads YFSETQ. After removal of 2 bases from V and 8 bases from J, the junction contained 5 bases not matched to a gene. This CDR3 is 13 amino acids long. The CDR3: CASSLNQGAGYTF. As DNA, the CDR3 is TGCGCCAGCAGCTTAAATCAGGGGGCCGGCTACACCTTC. Full variable domain (missing parts from reference TRBV5-1 and TRBJ1-2): KAGVTQTPRYLIKTRGQQVTLSCSPISGHRSVSWYQQTPGQGLQFLFEYFSETQRNKGNFPGRFSGRQFSNSRSEMNVSTLELGDSALYLCASSLNQGAGYTFGSGTRLTVV.

The gene calls are TRBV7-9 and TRBJ1-2, with D possibly TRBD1 on 5 matching bases. Trimming removed 2 bases from V and 4 bases from J, with 14 bases in between. From germline, CDR1 is SEHNR and CDR2 FQNEAQ (reference sequence). This CDR3 has 15 amino acids. Here the CDR3 DNA reads TGTGCCAGCAGCTTATTCGGGAGACAGACCTATGGCTACACCTTC. This translates into CASSLFGRQTYGYTF.

The chain combines TRBV9 with TRBJ2-2; D remains ambiguous. The CDR3 consists of 12 residues. The germline V and J ends were trimmed by 4 bases and 6 bases, with 7 bases remaining between them. Germline loops: CDR1 SGDLS, CDR2 YYNGEE. CDR3 in DNA: TGTGCCAGCAGCATTACAGCCGGGGAGCTGTTTTTT. Translation: CASSITAGELFF.

The gene calls are TRBV7-9 and TRBJ1-4, with 7 bases fitting TRBD1. This CDR3 contains 17 residues. In germline, CDR1 is SEHNR, CDR2 FQNEAQ (reference sequence). V lost 1 base and J lost 3; bases outside the gene matches: 8. The CDR3 sequence is CASSLVRTGQANEKLFF. For the CDR3, the DNA is TGTGCCAGCAGCTTAGTCCGCACCGGACAGGCTAATGAAAAACTGTTTTTT.

The genes are TRBV5-4 and TRBJ2-3; 7 bases are a match to TRBD2. CDR3 length: 15 amino acids. The trim removed 3 bases at V and 3 bases at J, leaving 7 bases unmatched. From germline, CDR1 is SGHNT and CDR2 YYREEE (reference sequence). CDR3 in amino acids: CASSSREGITDTQYF. For the CDR3, the DNA is TGTGCCAGCAGCTCCAGGGAGGGAATAACAGATACGCAGTATTTT.

This chain connects TRBV28 to TRBJ2-5; perhaps TRBD1 as D (5 bases). The germline V and J ends were trimmed by 5 bases and 5 bases, with 18 bases remaining between them. The CDR3 consists of 15 residues. Germline CDR1 MDHEN, CDR2 SYDVKM. The CDR3 reads CASSPGPPAGETQYF. The CDR3 coding sequence is TGTGCCAGCAGTCCCGGACCCCCGGCAGGGGAGACCCAGTACTTC.

The chain has TRBV7-9 and TRBJ2-1; the match to TRBD2 covers 9 bases. The V gene end was trimmed by 4 bases and the J gene end by 10 bases; junction bases not matched to a gene: 2. CDR1 SEHNR and CDR2 FQNEAQ come from the germline V gene (reference sequence). This CDR3 has 12 amino acids. The CDR3 is CASSSSGREQFF. Written as DNA, the CDR3 is TGTGCCAGCAGCTCCAGCGGGAGGGAGCAGTTCTTC. Complete variable domain (other parts from reference TRBV7-9 and TRBJ2-1): DTGVSQNPRHKITKRGQNVTFRCDPISEHNRLYWYRQTLGQGPEFLTYFQNEAQLEKSRLLSDRFSAERPKGSFSTLEIQRTEQGDSAMYLCASSSSGREQFFGPGTRLTVL.

The chain links TRBV5-1 to TRBJ2-3; 9 bases are a match to TRBD2. The germline V gene has CDR1 SGHRS and CDR2 YFSETQ. CDR3 length: 18 amino acids. With 2 bases clipped from V and 2 bases from J, the junction kept 12 bases outside the gene matches. The CDR3: CASSFSLGSGGPTDTQYF. In nucleotides, the CDR3 is TGCGCCAGCAGCTTTTCGCTCGGGAGCGGGGGGCCCACAGATACGCAGTATTTT.

The chain couples TRBV21-1 to TRBJ2-7; the table's D gene call, TRBD1, was not cross checked with the DNA. TRBV21-1 is a documented pseudogene. CDR3 length: 17 residues. CDR3 sequence: CASSDGGTGKSSYEQYF. The CDR3 DNA is TGTGCCAGCAGCGATGGAGGGACAGGAAAGAGCTCCTACGAGCAGTACTTC.

The chain employs TRBV11-3 and TRBJ1-1, with D possibly matching TRBD1 (6 bases). This CDR3 has 15 residues. Germline CDR1 and CDR2: SGHNT and YENEEA. Trimming cost V 0 bases and J 3 bases, with 11 bases left between them. CDR3 in DNA: TGTGCCAGCAGCTTAGAGGTAGGGGGGGACACTGAAGCTTTCTTT. Translating it yields CASSLEVGGDTEAFF. Together with reference TRBV11-3 and TRBJ1-1, the CDR3 gives the full variable domain: EAGVVQSPRYKIIEKKQPVAFWCNPISGHNTLYWYLQNLGQGPELLIRYENEEAVDDSQLPKDRFSAERLKGVDSTLKIQPAELGDSAVYLCASSLEVGGDTEAFFGQGTRLTVV.